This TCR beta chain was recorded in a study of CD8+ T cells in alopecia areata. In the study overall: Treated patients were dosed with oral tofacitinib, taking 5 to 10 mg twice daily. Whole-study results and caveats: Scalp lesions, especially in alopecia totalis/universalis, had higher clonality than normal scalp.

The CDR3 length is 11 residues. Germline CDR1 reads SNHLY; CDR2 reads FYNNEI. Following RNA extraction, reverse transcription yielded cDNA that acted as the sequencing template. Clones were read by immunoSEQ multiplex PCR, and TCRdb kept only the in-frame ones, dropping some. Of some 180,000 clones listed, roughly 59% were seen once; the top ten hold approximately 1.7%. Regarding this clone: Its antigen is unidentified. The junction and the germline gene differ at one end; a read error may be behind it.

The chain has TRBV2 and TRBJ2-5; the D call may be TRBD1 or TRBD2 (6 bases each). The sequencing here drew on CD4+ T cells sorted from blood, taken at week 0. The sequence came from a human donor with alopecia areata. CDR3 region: CASNEGGPQYF. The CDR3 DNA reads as TGTGCCAGCAATGAAGGGGGGCCCCAGTACTTC.